This T cell receptor beta chain was sequenced for a study of CD8 T cells in ankylosing spondylitis. Study findings and constraints: Matched ankylosing spondylitis synovial fluid reportedly showed significant enrichment of disease-linked clones. Some motif variants had been reported before (in reactive arthritis synovial fluid and blood). Those disease-linked clones were CD8+; they were also relatively rare in peripheral blood. Ankylosing spondylitis blood appeared to be characterized by a TCR beta motif of roughly eight highly homologous variants.

This clonotype turned up a few times. What it binds is unknown. Making the TCR beta libraries involved quantitative 5'-RACE with molecular barcodes. TCRdb ran MiXCR on the 5' RACE reads and lists one entry per CDR3 protein. Found here are some 140,000 distinct CDR3 sequences, 17% of them singletons; the top ten hold around a third. The CDR3 contains 16 residues. CDR1 and CDR2 from the germline V gene are SGHRS and YFSETQ. The V end lost 2 bases, the J end lost 3 bases, and 15 bases lay between the germline ends. The chain employs TRBV5-1 and TRBJ2-1, with a tentative D call TRBD1 (5 bases). The source material was blood, either unsorted or a sorted T cell fraction (not recorded which). The source is a male donor with ankylosing spondylitis. The CDR3 nucleotides read TGCGCCAGCAGCTTTCGGGCTCAGGGTGACTACAATGAGCAGTTCTTC. Protein: CASSFRAQGDYNEQFF.